These 17 T cell receptor beta chains were all obtained from the same sample, sequenced in a study of T cells after yellow fever vaccination (dated by TCRdb to the late 2010s). Read against the paper, the sample's treatment or condition label means: live attenuated yellow fever vaccine strain. Library prep was done by 5' RACE. TCRdb records Illumina HiSeq 2500 as the sequencer. TCRdb reprocessed the public reads (quality trimming at Q25 with fastp, clone calling with MiXCR) and kept in-frame beta chains. Records with the same CDR3 protein are collapsed into one entry carrying the most frequent genes and DNA. A total of hundreds of thousands of distinct CDR3 sequences appear in this sample, more than 9% of them only once. Around 14% of the sample belongs to the ten largest clones. The sequenced sample was PBMCs, obtained on the day of the yellow fever booster vaccination. These receptors were taken from a man in his thirties or forties who received the YFV17D yellow fever vaccine.

The gene calls are TRBV5-6 and TRBJ2-4; possibly TRBD1 for D (5 bases). This CDR3 comprises 14 residues. Germline CDR1 reads SGHDT; CDR2 reads YYEEEE. Trimming stripped 2 bases from V and 7 bases from J, with 13 bases between. CDR3 sequence reads: CASSFRAVNNIQYF. The DNA of the CDR3 is TGTGCCAGCAGCTTCAGGGCGGTTAATAACATTCAGTACTTC.

The sample holds a few counts of this clonotype. V and J are TRBV29-1 and TRBJ2-5; D is perhaps TRBD1 or TRBD2 (5 bases each). The germline gives CDR1 SQVTM, CDR2 ANQGSEA. The CDR3 loop spans 15 amino acids. V dropped 7 bases and J dropped 2 bases, with 20 bases sitting between them. The CDR3 sequence: CSAGGRAGRQETQYF. The CDR3 DNA sequence: TGCAGCGCTGGGGGACGGGCCGGACGGCAAGAGACCCAGTACTTC. Supplemented by reference TRBV29-1 and TRBJ2-5, the full variable domain reads SAVISQKPSRDICQRGTSLTIQCQVDSQVTMMFWYRQQPGQSLTLIATANQGSEATYESGFVIDKFPISRPNLTFSTLTVSNMSPEDSSIYLCSAGGRAGRQETQYFGPGTRLLVL.

This clonotype was detected a few times. This rearrangement joins TRBV7-2 to TRBJ1-4, with no clear D. Germline V gene sequence: CDR1 SGHTA, CDR2 FQGNSA. The CDR3 consists of 14 residues. Trimming stripped 3 bases from V and 8 bases from J, with 13 bases between. As DNA, the CDR3 is TGTGCCAGCAGCTTCGGGTCTGAGCGGGAAAAACTGTTTTTT. Its protein is CASSFGSEREKLFF.

V usage is TRBV10-3 and J usage is TRBJ1-1; D not resolved. V lost 10 bases, J lost 4 bases, and 13 bases lay in between. The CDR3 spans 12 residues. Germline V gives CDR1 ENHRY, CDR2 SYGVKD. In DNA, the CDR3 is TGTGCCACAAAAGAGGTGGGCACTGAAGCTTTCTTT. It encodes CATKEVGTEAFF.

This clonotype has more than one count but fewer than ten. The chain carries TRBV12-3 or TRBV12-4 and TRBJ1-1; D is possibly TRBD1 (5 bases). The CDR3 contains 16 residues. Trimming removed 5 bases at V and 0 bases at J, with 16 bases between. The CDR3 region has the DNA TGTGCCAGCAGTACGGGACGCCTAGGAATGAACACTGAAGCTTTCTTT. Amino acid sequence: CASSTGRLGMNTEAFF.

This clonotype was seen a few times. The CDR3 spells CASSLTSPSGYNEQFF. CDR3 bases: TGTGCCAGCAGCTTAACGAGTCCCTCAGGCTACAATGAGCAGTTCTTC. The chain employs TRBV7-9 and TRBJ2-1; D not resolved. The CDR3 covers 16 residues. The V gene's germline CDR1 is SEHNR and CDR2 FQNEAQ (reference sequence). V was shortened by 2 bases and J by 3 bases, with 14 bases between the two germline ends.

This clonotype was detected only a few times. The J gene is TRBJ2-5, the V gene TRBV6-1; D may be TRBD1 (6 bases). This CDR3 region has 15 residues. CDR1 is MNHNS, CDR2 SASEGT, per germline. Trimming pared 1 base from V and 7 bases from J, leaving 16 bases between. The CDR3 nucleotides read TGTGCCAGCAGTGAAGTAGGGCAGGGGTTTGGGACCCAGTACTTC. Protein product: CASSEVGQGFGTQYF.

J is TRBJ2-1 and V is TRBV20-1; TRBD2 matches 7 bases. The ends lost 3 bases at V and 9 bases at J; junction bases unmatched: 8. The CDR3 is made up of 13 amino acids. In germline, CDR1 is DFQATT, CDR2 SNEGSKA (reference sequence). CDR3 sequence reads: CSARWLAVPEQFF. The CDR3 nucleotides are TGCAGTGCTAGGTGGCTAGCGGTTCCTGAGCAGTTCTTC.

This clonotype was detected a few times. This sequence joins TRBV7-2 and TRBJ2-4; D gene uncertain. CDR3 length: 14 residues. The germline V and J ends were trimmed by 2 bases and 4 bases, with 9 bases remaining between them. CDR1 is SGHTA and CDR2 is FQGNSA in the germline V gene. CDR3 coding DNA: TGTGCCAGCAGCTTACATACCGGGAAAAACATTCAGTACTTC. It encodes CASSLHTGKNIQYF.

V gene TRBV20-1 combines with J gene TRBJ2-7, with a tentative D call TRBD1 (6 bases). The germline CDR1 and CDR2 sequences are DFQATT and SNEGSKA (reference sequence). This CDR3 is 12 amino acids long. V was clipped by 6 bases and J by 0 bases, with 9 bases between them. CDR3 nucleotides: TGCAGTGCACCGGACAGCTCCTACGAGCAGTACTTC. Its protein is CSAPDSSYEQYF.

In this sample, this clonotype turned up a few times. The rearrangement links TRBV4-3 to TRBJ2-2; TRBD2 agrees at 11 bases. J lost 4 bases, V lost 0 bases, and 4 bases had no gene match. The CDR3 has 17 amino acids. Looked up from germline, CDR1 is LGHNA and CDR2 is YSLEER. For the CDR3, the DNA is TGCGCCAGCAGCCAAGACCGGACTAGCGGGCTCACCGGGGAGCTGTTTTTT. This codes for CASSQDRTSGLTGELFF.

The V call is TRBV28, the J call TRBJ2-2, with a possible D match to TRBD2 (6 bases). Germline V lookup: CDR1 MDHEN, CDR2 SYDVKM. V was pared by 2 bases and J by 4 bases, with 11 bases between. The CDR3 has 15 residues. CDR3 sequence: CASSLGGLATGELFF. The CDR3 DNA is TGTGCCAGCAGTTTAGGAGGGTTGGCCACCGGGGAGCTGTTTTTT.

The V call is TRBV28, the J call TRBJ1-2, with TRBD1 as a possible D gene (5 bases). Trimming took 6 bases from V and 0 from J, leaving 17 bases between them. The CDR3 spans 16 residues. Per the germline V gene, CDR1 is MDHEN and CDR2 is SYDVKM. This chain's CDR3 is CASSKAGTAANYGYTF. CDR3 nucleotides: TGTGCCAGCAGCAAAGCCGGGACGGCAGCTAACTATGGCTACACCTTC.

This clonotype was seen only a few times. J is TRBJ2-7 and V is TRBV4-2, with 8 bases lining up with TRBD1. Germline CDR1 reads LGHNA; CDR2 reads YNFKEQ. The ends lost 0 bases at V and 3 bases at J; junction bases unmatched: 4. The CDR3 is 15 residues long. The chain's CDR3 is CASSQDGGQGYEQYF. Written as DNA, the CDR3 is TGTGCCAGCAGCCAAGATGGTGGACAGGGCTACGAGCAGTACTTC.

This clonotype was seen only a few times. The rearrangement links TRBV7-2 to TRBJ1-1, with no clear D. Germline lookup yields CDR1 SGHTA and CDR2 FQGNSA. V was trimmed by 5 bases and J by 0 bases, leaving 10 bases between them. The CDR3 covers 14 residues. The DNA for the CDR3 is TGTGCCAGCAGCACCCGCGGGCTGAACACTGAAGCTTTCTTT. It translates to CASSTRGLNTEAFF. The variable domain in full, completed from reference TRBV7-2 and TRBJ1-1, reads GAGVSQSPSNKVTEKGKDVELRCDPISGHTALYWYRQSLGQGLEFLIYFQGNSAPDKSGLPSDRFSAERTGGSVSTLTIQRTQQEDSAVYLCASSTRGLNTEAFFGQGTRLTVV.

V and J are TRBV5-1 and TRBJ2-1; 8 bases are a match to TRBD1. The CDR3 sequence is 15 residues long. From germline, CDR1 is SGHRS and CDR2 YFSETQ. The ends lost 5 bases at V and 1 base at J; junction bases unmatched: 5. The DNA for the CDR3 is TGCGCCAGCAGTCGTGGACAGGGTTCCTACAATGAGCAGTTCTTC. Translating gives CASSRGQGSYNEQFF.

V and J are TRBV6-4 and TRBJ2-1, with 8 bases aligning to TRBD2. The CDR3 has 16 amino acids. CDR1 MRHNA and CDR2 SNTAGT come from the germline V gene. The J segment lost 7 bases and the V segment lost 4 bases, leaving 12 bases of the junction unmatched. The CDR3 DNA reads TGTGCCAGCAGTGCCATAGCGGGACTTTTAGGTAATGAGCAGTTCTTC. This translates into CASSAIAGLLGNEQFF.